These 12 T cell receptor beta chains were sequenced from one sample in a study of cytomegalovirus exposure and HLA in healthy donors. 60 Vbeta and 13 Jbeta primers were used in PCR. Measured with immunoSEQ multiplex PCR; TCRdb has only the in-frame clones, and not every one. The sample shows approximately 200,000 clones, more than 60% of them seen only once. Sequenced: PBMCs. These receptors were obtained from a man between 40 and 49 years old in good health and CMV-seronegative.

J is TRBJ2-3 and V is TRBV5-1; 11 nucleotides match TRBD2. Germline CDR1 reads SGHRS; CDR2 reads YFSETQ. The CDR3 has 17 residues. Trimming took 0 bases from V and 3 from J; bases not matched to a gene: 6. This chain's CDR3 is CASSLGPSGGFTDTQYF. Written as DNA, the CDR3 is TGCGCCAGCAGCTTGGGACCTAGCGGGGGGTTTACAGATACGCAGTATTTT.

This rearrangement joins TRBV19 to TRBJ2-4, with a tentative D call TRBD2 (7 bases). The CDR3 is 12 residues long. Trimming stripped 6 bases from V and 8 bases from J, with 11 bases between. Germline V gene sequence: CDR1 LNHDA, CDR2 SQIVND (reference sequence). CDR3 sequence (DNA): TGTGCCAGTAGGGGGGAGGGGGACATTCAGTACTTC. Protein: CASRGEGDIQYF.

The V gene is TRBV5-4, the J gene TRBJ2-5; the D gene is possibly TRBD2 (6 bases). CDR1 and CDR2 (germline): SGHNT, YYREEE (reference sequence). The CDR3 extends over 14 amino acids. Trimming stripped 0 bases from V and 2 bases from J, with 8 bases between. CDR3 in amino acids: CASSLALAQETQYF. In DNA form, the CDR3 reads TGTGCCAGCAGCTTGGCCCTAGCGCAAGAGACCCAGTACTTC.

The genes are TRBV4-2 and TRBJ2-6, with 7 bases fitting TRBD1. CDR3 length: 21 residues. V lost 3 bases to trimming and J lost 2 bases; unmatched junction nucleotides: 19. Germline-derived CDR1 and CDR2 are LGHNA and YNFKEQ. The CDR3 spells CASSHIGGPEWQGAGANVLTF. The CDR3 DNA follows: TGTGCCAGCAGCCACATCGGAGGACCGGAATGGCAGGGGGCTGGGGCCAACGTCCTGACTTTC.

This clone showed up just a few times. The chain links TRBV7-9 to TRBJ2-7; D is ambiguous. CDR3 length: 15 amino acids. V was cut by 1 base and J by 2 bases, with 12 bases left in between. Per germline, CDR1 SEHNR and CDR2 FQNEAQ (reference sequence). The CDR3 here is CASSLVGTGAYEQYF. CDR3 nucleotide sequence: TGTGCCAGCAGCTTAGTGGGCACCGGCGCCTACGAGCAGTACTTC.

The V call is TRBV7-2, the J call TRBJ2-5; 8 bases match TRBD1. This CDR3 spans 17 amino acids. Germline-derived CDR1 and CDR2 are SGHTA and FQGNSA. Trimming took 1 base from V and 2 from J; bases not matched to a gene: 9. The DNA of the CDR3 is TGTGCCAGCAGCTTAGGGACAGGGCACCCCCCGCAAGAGACCCAGTACTTC. It codes for CASSLGTGHPPQETQYF.

This CDR3 reads CASSLQGSTEAFF. In DNA form, the CDR3 reads TGTGCCAGCAGCTTACAGGGGTCCACTGAAGCTTTCTTT. The V gene is TRBV7-3, the J gene TRBJ1-1; maybe TRBD1 (6 bases). Germline V CDR1 and CDR2: SGHTA, FQGTGA. The germline V and J ends were trimmed by 2 bases and 4 bases, with 8 bases remaining between them. The CDR3 runs to 13 residues.

This chain connects TRBV4-1 to TRBJ2-5; tentative D call: TRBD2 (6 bases). The germline V and J ends were trimmed by 1 base and 5 bases, with 17 bases remaining between them. The CDR3 sequence is 16 residues long. Per the germline V gene, CDR1 is MGHRA and CDR2 is YSYEKL. This CDR3 is CASSQVTGLEGETQYF. The CDR3 nucleotides read TGCGCCAGCAGCCAAGTAACGGGACTCGAGGGGGAGACCCAGTACTTC.

This chain links TRBV2 with TRBJ1-3, with D uncertain. CDR1 and CDR2 from the germline V gene are SNHLY and FYNNEI. With 8 bases removed from V and 1 base from J, the gap between germline ends came to 9 bases. The CDR3 has 13 residues. The CDR3 loop is CASGEESGNTIYF. In DNA, the CDR3 is TGTGCCAGCGGAGAGGAGTCTGGAAACACCATATATTTT.

The chain recombines TRBV9 with TRBJ1-5; possibly TRBD1 for D (6 bases). The CDR3 runs to 15 residues. Trimming shortened V by 7 bases and J by 2 bases, and 16 bases separated the two germline ends. Germline assignment: CDR1 SGDLS and CDR2 YYNGEE. Here the CDR3 reads CASSEGGEGNQPQHF. The DNA of the CDR3 is TGTGCCAGCTCCGAGGGGGGGGAAGGCAATCAGCCCCAGCATTTT.

In its sample, this clone was seen once. V and J are TRBV18 and TRBJ2-7; tentatively, D is TRBD1 (6 bases). The CDR3 spans 14 residues. Trimming shortened V by 3 bases and J by 2 bases, and 11 bases separated the two germline ends. Germline lookup yields CDR1 KGHSH and CDR2 LQKENI. CDR3 in amino acids: CASSPMDSAYEQYF. The CDR3 DNA follows: TGTGCCAGCTCACCGATGGACAGTGCCTACGAGCAGTACTTC.

The chain recombines TRBV19 with TRBJ2-3; TRBD2 might be the D (7 bases). This CDR3 has 15 residues. Trimming cost V 0 bases and J 4 bases, with 11 bases left between them. Germline V gene data show CDR1 as LNHDA and CDR2 as SQIVND (reference sequence). CDR3 in amino acids: CASSIEGAGADTQYF. Here the CDR3 DNA reads TGTGCCAGTAGTATAGAGGGGGCGGGGGCAGATACGCAGTATTTT.